This T cell receptor (beta chain) was documented in a study of blood T cell repertoires in COVID-19. Study details: Researchers got acute and convalescent COVID-19 samples from the United States, Italy and Spain.

Repertoires were generated with immunoSEQ multiplex PCR, while TCRdb's copy carries only in-frame clones and drops some. Of fewer than 300,000 clones in the sample, about four fifths were seen once. This TCR was recovered from a woman aged 45-60 years who had recovered from COVID-19. The sample consisted of peripheral blood.

The CDR3 reads CASSQTRDEKLFF. DNA of the CDR3: TGTGCCAGCAGTCAGACCAGGGATGAAAAACTGTTTTTT. The chain recombines TRBV27 with TRBJ1-4; D might be TRBD1 (5 bases). CDR3 length: 13 residues. Trimming cost V 5 bases and J 6 bases, with 10 bases left between them. Per germline, CDR1 MNHEY and CDR2 SMNVEV (reference sequence).